The clone carrying this T cell receptor beta chain came up a few times. Its cognate antigen is unknown. The sample is drawn from a study of identical twins. General study results and limits: The more abundant beta clonotypes in cord blood had fewer insertions, and memory repertoires did not show this.

Each cDNA held unique molecular identifiers, and template switching gave it a universal primer site. TCRdb called the 5' RACE reads again in MiXCR, with one record for every CDR3 protein. The repertoire holds roughly 150,000 distinct CDR3 sequences, with roughly 3.3% as singletons. The TCR originated in a man aged 18-30 years in good health. Source material: memory T cells sorted from blood.

CDR3 protein: CASGQSSYNSPLHF. The CDR3 DNA follows: TGTGCCTCCGGACAGAGCTCCTATAATTCACCCCTCCACTTT. V is TRBV7-6 and J is TRBJ1-6, with D possibly being TRBD1 (6 bases). Germline-derived CDR1 and CDR2 are SGHVS and FNYEAQ. The V gene lost 11 bases and the J gene lost 0 bases, with 11 bases spanning the gap. This CDR3 is built from 14 residues.